These T cell receptor beta chains were read from a single sample in a study of graft-versus-host responses after intestinal transplantation. Measured with immunoSEQ multiplex PCR; TCRdb has only the in-frame clones, and not every one. The data show about 120,000 clones, 85% to 95% seen once. The antigens of these receptors remain unknown. Sequencing was performed on unstimulated CD4+ T cells sorted from spleen or lymph node cells, taken before intestinal transplant. The receptor source for this set is a human donor who received an intestinal transplant. The CDR3 runs from the conserved cysteine through the conserved F or W. Fields, in order: CDR3 length, J gene, D gene, clone size, V gene, CDR3 DNA, CDR3 protein. A D gene is named only where the DNA matches it firmly. Where a row states a size, it is once, few, many or the class of an expanded clone; other rows omit it.

12 TRBJ1-1 TRBD1 . TRBV13 TGTGCCAGCAGCCAGGGGGGCACCAAAGCTTTCTTT CASSQGGTKAFF
13 TRBJ1-1 . . TRBV29-1 TGCAGCCCCCTTGGGCAGGGGAATAATGAAGCTTTCTTT CSPLGQGNNEAFF
15 TRBJ2-2 . . TRBV6-5 TGTGCCAGCAGTTACTCTGGGGGACGCACCGGGGAGCTGTTTTTT CASSYSGGRTGELFF
11 TRBJ1-2 . . TRBV5-6 TGTGCCAGCAGCCTAGACAGGTTCTACACCTTC CASSLDRFYTF
12 TRBJ2-7 TRBD1 . TRBV29-1 TGCAGCGGGGGACAGTTGCTGGGTGAGCAGTACTTC CSGGQLLGEQYF
15 TRBJ2-5 . . TRBV25-1 TGTGCCAGCAGTGACCTGGGACTGCTGGCGGAGACCCAGTACTTC CASSDLGLLAETQYF
15 TRBJ1-5 . . TRBV6-5 TGTGCCAGCAGTTACTCCCGGGGAGGGGGTGAGCCCCAGCATTTT CASSYSRGGGEPQHF
16 TRBJ2-7 TRBD2 . TRBV7-3 TGTGCCAGCAGCCCTACTGCGGGAGCGAACTCCTACGAGCAGTACTTC CASSPTAGANSYEQYF
14 TRBJ2-1 . . TRBV11-2 TGTGCCAGCAGTCCGACCCTAAGGGGTGATGAGCAGTTCTTC CASSPTLRGDEQFF
16 TRBJ1-3 . . TRBV7-9 TGTGCCAGCAGACCCCCCAAGGAGGTTCCCGGAAACACCATATATTTT CASRPPKEVPGNTIYF
19 TRBJ2-1 . . TRBV11-2 TGTGCCAGCAGCTTCAACATCCTAGCCGGGCGCAGCTCCTACAATGAGCAGTTCTTC CASSFNILAGRSSYNEQFF
15 TRBJ2-7 . . TRBV19 TGTGCCAGTAGTATCGCAGGCCGTAGCTCCTACGAGCAGTACTTC CASSIAGRSSYEQYF
12 TRBJ2-2 . . TRBV28 TGTGCCAGCAGGGTAGTGCACGGGGAGCTGTTTTTT CASRVVHGELFF
13 TRBJ1-2 . . TRBV7-9 TGTGCCAGCAGCTTAGAACAGAACTATGGCTACACCTTC CASSLEQNYGYTF
14 TRBJ2-3 . . TRBV11-2 TGTGCCAGCAGCTTTGTGCCTATCGGCGATACGCAGTATTTT CASSFVPIGDTQYF
10 TRBJ2-5 . . TRBV2 TGTGCCAGCAGCTGGGAGACCCAGTACTTC CASSWETQYF
15 TRBJ1-3 . . TRBV7-7 TGTGCTAGCAGCCCGGGACCGTCCTCTGGAAACACCATATATTTT CASSPGPSSGNTIYF
12 TRBJ2-7 . . TRBV10-2 TGCGCCAGCAGCAATAGCGGCTACGAGCAGTACTTC CASSNSGYEQYF
14 TRBJ1-2 TRBD1 . TRBV2 TGTGCCAGCAGTCCCCAGGGGGGGCGGGGAGGCTACACCTTC CASSPQGGRGGYTF
13 TRBJ2-5 TRBD2 . TRBV27 TGTGCCAGCAGGCTAGCGGGAGCAGAGACCCAGTACTTC CASRLAGAETQYF
14 TRBJ2-1 TRBD2 . TRBV5-1 TGCGCCAGCAGCACAACGAGACTAGCGGGTGAGCAGTTCTTC CASSTTRLAGEQFF
18 TRBJ1-2 . . TRBV5-4 TGTGCCAGCAGCTCCCGCGGCTCGGACAGAGGTGGCAACTATGGCTACACCTTC CASSSRGSDRGGNYGYTF
18 TRBJ2-5 TRBD2 . TRBV10-1 TGCGCCAGCAGTGATAATCCCGGGACTAGCCCCCCTCGAGAGACCCAGTACTTC CASSDNPGTSPPRETQYF
15 TRBJ1-4 . few TRBV4-1 TGCGCCAGCAGCCGAGCCAGGGACCTTAATGAAAAACTGTTTTTT CASSRARDLNEKLFF
11 TRBJ1-1 . . TRBV7-9 TGTGCCAGCAGTAAAGGGCAGGAAGCTTTCTTT CASSKGQEAFF
15 TRBJ1-6 . . TRBV6-5 TGTGCCAGCAGTTACTCGACGGGGGACAATTCACCCCTCCACTTT CASSYSTGDNSPLHF
15 TRBJ2-7 TRBD2 . TRBV7-6 TGTGCCAGCAGTTACGGGGCTAGCGGAACCTACGAGCAGTACTTC CASSYGASGTYEQYF
10 TRBJ2-5 . few TRBV20-1 TGCAGTGCTAGTTGGGAGACCCAGTACTTC CSASWETQYF
15 TRBJ2-7 TRBD1 . TRBV6-5 TGTGCCAGCAGTCCAATGGGGACAGGGGAGTACGAGCAGTACTTC CASSPMGTGEYEQYF
14 TRBJ2-5 TRBD2 . TRBV6-5 TGTGCCAGCAGTTACGGGGAGGGCCGGCAGACCCAGTACTTC CASSYGEGRQTQYF
15 TRBJ1-3 TRBD1 . TRBV27 TGTGCCAGCAGCCGGGACAGTCTGCCCGGAAACACCATATATTTT CASSRDSLPGNTIYF
15 TRBJ2-2 . . TRBV7-6 TGTGCCAGCAGCTTAGTAACAGCGAACACCGGGGAGCTGTTTTTT CASSLVTANTGELFF